A single T cell receptor (beta chain) is shown here with its context. Its specificity is not known. Each cDNA held unique molecular identifiers, and template switching gave it a universal primer site. TCRdb itself ran the 5' RACE reads through MiXCR, one entry per CDR3 protein. The repertoire holds just over 500,000 distinct CDR3 sequences, with 20% to 25% as singletons. This sample is drawn from a study of identical twins. The CDR3 has 14 amino acids. Trimming pared 0 bases from V and 3 bases from J, leaving 6 bases between. Germline CDR1 SGHVS, CDR2 FNYEAQ. Overall study findings and caveats: High-abundance cord blood beta clonotypes had fewer insertions; memory repertoires showed none. The models gave estimates that fell short of the out-of-frame TCR alpha sharing seen in monozygotic twins. Excess sharing between twins was weaker in beta out-of-frame sequences.

These data also featured in a second study, about T cells expressing NK-cell markers.

The rearrangement joins TRBV7-6 to TRBJ2-1; D is uncertain. The sequencing input was CD4+ T cells sorted from blood. The sequence was obtained from a woman aged 18-29 years in good health. CDR3 DNA: TGTGCCAGCAGCTTAGCAGACTTCTACAATGAGCAGTTCTTC. This sequence encodes CASSLADFYNEQFF.